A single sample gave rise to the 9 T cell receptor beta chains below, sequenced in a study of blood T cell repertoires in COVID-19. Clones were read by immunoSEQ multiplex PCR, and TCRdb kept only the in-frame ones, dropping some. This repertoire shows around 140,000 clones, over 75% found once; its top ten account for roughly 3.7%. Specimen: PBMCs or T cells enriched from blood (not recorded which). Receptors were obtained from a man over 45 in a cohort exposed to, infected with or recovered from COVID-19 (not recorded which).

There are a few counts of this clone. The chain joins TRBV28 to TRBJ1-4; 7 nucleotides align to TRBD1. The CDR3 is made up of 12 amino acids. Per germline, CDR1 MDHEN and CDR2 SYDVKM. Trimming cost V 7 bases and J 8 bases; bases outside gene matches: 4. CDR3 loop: CASTTTGEKLFF. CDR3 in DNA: TGTGCCAGCACTACGACAGGGGAAAAACTGTTTTTT.

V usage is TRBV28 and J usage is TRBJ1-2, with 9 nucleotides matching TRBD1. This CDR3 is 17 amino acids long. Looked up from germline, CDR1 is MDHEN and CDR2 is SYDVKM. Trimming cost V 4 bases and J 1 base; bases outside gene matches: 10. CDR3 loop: CASSSDRGGTHNYGYTF. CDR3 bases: TGTGCCAGCAGTTCGGACAGGGGAGGGACACATAACTATGGCTACACCTTC.

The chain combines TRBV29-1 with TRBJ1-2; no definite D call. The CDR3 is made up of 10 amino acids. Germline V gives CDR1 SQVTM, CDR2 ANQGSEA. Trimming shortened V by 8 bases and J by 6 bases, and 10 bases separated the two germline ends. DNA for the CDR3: TGCAGCATCTACAGTGATGGCTACACCTTC. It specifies CSIYSDGYTF.

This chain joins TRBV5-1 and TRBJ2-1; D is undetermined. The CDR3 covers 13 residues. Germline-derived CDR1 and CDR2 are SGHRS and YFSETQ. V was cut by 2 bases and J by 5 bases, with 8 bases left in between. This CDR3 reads CASSFNINNEQFF. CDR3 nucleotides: TGCGCCAGCAGCTTTAATATTAACAATGAGCAGTTCTTC.

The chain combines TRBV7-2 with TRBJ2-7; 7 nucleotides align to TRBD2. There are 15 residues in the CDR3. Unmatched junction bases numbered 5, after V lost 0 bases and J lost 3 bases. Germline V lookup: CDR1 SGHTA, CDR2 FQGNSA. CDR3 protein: CASSLAASGIYEQYF. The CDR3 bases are TGTGCCAGCAGCTTAGCGGCTAGCGGCATCTACGAGCAGTACTTC.

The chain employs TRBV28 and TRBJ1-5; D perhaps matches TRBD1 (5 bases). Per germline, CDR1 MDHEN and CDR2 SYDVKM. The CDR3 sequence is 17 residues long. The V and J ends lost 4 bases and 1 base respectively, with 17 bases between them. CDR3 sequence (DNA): TGTGCCAGCAGTTCCGGGACTTCTGGGGCCAGCAATCAGCCCCAGCATTTT. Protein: CASSSGTSGASNQPQHF.

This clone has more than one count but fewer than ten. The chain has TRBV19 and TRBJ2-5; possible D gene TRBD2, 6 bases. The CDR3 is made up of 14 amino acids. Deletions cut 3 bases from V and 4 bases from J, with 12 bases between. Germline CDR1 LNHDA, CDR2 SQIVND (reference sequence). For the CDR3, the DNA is TGTGCCAGTAGTATGGGGGGAAGGGGAGAGACCCAGTACTTC. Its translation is CASSMGGRGETQYF.

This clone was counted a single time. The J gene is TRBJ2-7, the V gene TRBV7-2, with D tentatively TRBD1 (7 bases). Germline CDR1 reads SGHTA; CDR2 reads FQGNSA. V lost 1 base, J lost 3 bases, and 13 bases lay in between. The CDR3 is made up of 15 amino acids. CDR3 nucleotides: TGTGCCAGCAGCTTAGATGGAGGGGGCTTCTACGAGCAGTACTTC. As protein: CASSLDGGGFYEQYF.

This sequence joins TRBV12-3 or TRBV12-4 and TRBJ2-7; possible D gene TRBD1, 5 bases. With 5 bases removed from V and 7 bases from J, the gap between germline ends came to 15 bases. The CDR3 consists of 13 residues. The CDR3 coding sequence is TGTGCCAGCAGTCTATGGATGGGGCCGGAGCAGTACTTC. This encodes CASSLWMGPEQYF.